These 10 T cell receptor beta chains were sequenced from one sample in a study of Ad26.COV2.S vaccination and SARS-CoV-2 variants. Repertoires were generated with immunoSEQ multiplex PCR, while TCRdb's copy carries only in-frame clones and drops some. The sample carries about 350,000 clones, approximately 86% recorded once. Indicated treatment: around 19 received Ad26.COV2.S at low or high dose, single or two shots; a few received placebo; per-sample allocation not given. At day 63 after the first vaccine or placebo injection, samples were drawn. Sample: peripheral blood, taken in a trial of Ad26.COV2.S vaccine versus placebo. These receptors came from a person between 18 and 65 years old who received the Ad26.COV2.S COVID-19 vaccine or a placebo.

This clone was counted a single time. This chain connects TRBV3-1 (or the pseudogene TRBV3-2) to TRBJ2-7; TRBD1 agrees at 10 bases. This CDR3 spans 15 amino acids. CDR1 is LGHDT, CDR2 YNNKEL, per germline (reference sequence). V trimming: 1 base; J trimming: 6 bases; junction bases outside the gene matches: 6. The CDR3 region is CASSQAGTGVPEQYF. The CDR3 DNA reads TGTGCCAGCAGCCAAGCCGGGACAGGGGTGCCCGAGCAGTACTTC.

V and J are TRBV5-1 and TRBJ1-3; TRBD1 agrees at 9 bases. This CDR3 has 16 amino acids. V shed 0 bases and J 5 bases; nucleotides not matched to a gene: 6. CDR1 and CDR2 from the germline V gene are SGHRS and YFSETQ. CDR3 in amino acids: CASSLEGTGIRNTIYF. DNA for the CDR3: TGCGCCAGCAGCTTGGAGGGGACAGGGATAAGAAACACCATATATTTT.

The CDR3 region is CASGKQDRPTGELFF. The CDR3 DNA reads TGCGCCAGCGGTAAACAGGACAGACCAACCGGGGAGCTGTTTTTT. The chain uses TRBV10-1 and TRBJ2-2, with D possibly being TRBD1 (6 bases). This CDR3 is 15 amino acids long. Germline assignment: CDR1 WNHNN and CDR2 SYGVQD (reference sequence). V lost 8 bases to trimming and J lost 5 bases, with 18 bases between them.

This chain's CDR3 is CASSVGSGGGDEQFF. The CDR3 DNA follows: TGCGCCAGCAGCGTGGGTAGCGGAGGAGGGGATGAGCAGTTCTTC. The chain has TRBV10-1 and TRBJ2-1; a possible D gene is TRBD2 (6 bases). The CDR3 is 15 residues long. Trimming pared 6 bases from V and 8 bases from J, leaving 20 bases between. Germline V gene sequence: CDR1 WNHNN, CDR2 SYGVQD (reference sequence).

The CDR3 here is CASRGALRAFF. In nucleotides, the CDR3 is TGTGCCAGCAGGGGGGCCTTACGGGCTTTCTTT. This sequence joins TRBV25-1 and TRBJ1-1; TRBD1 is a possible D gene (6 bases). Germline lookup yields CDR1 MGHDK and CDR2 SYGVNS. The CDR3 is 11 amino acids. Trimming took 6 bases from V and 11 from J, leaving 13 bases between them.

This clone was recorded only once. V usage is TRBV2 and J usage is TRBJ2-1, with D perhaps TRBD1 (5 bases). Trimming left V 10 bases short and J 6 bases short, with 19 bases between. The CDR3 is made up of 14 amino acids. CDR1 and CDR2 from the germline V gene are SNHLY and FYNNEI. CDR3 region: CATWAGLLGNEQFF. Written as DNA, the CDR3 is TGTGCCACGTGGGCAGGGTTGCTAGGCAATGAGCAGTTCTTC.

This clone was detected only a few times. CDR3 loop: CASSQDYGGRIDEQYF. DNA of the CDR3: TGCGCCAGCAGCCAAGATTACGGGGGCCGCATCGACGAGCAGTACTTC. This chain connects TRBV4-1 to TRBJ2-7; D is possibly TRBD1 or TRBD2 (6 bases each). The CDR3 length is 16 residues. Trimming removed 0 bases from V and 5 bases from J, with 17 bases in between. Germline assignment: CDR1 MGHRA and CDR2 YSYEKL.

J is TRBJ2-4 and V is TRBV7-4; 7 positions match TRBD2. The V and J ends lost 8 bases and 3 bases, in that order; junction bases with no gene match: 4. The CDR3 length is 13 residues. CDR1 and CDR2 (germline): SGHVT, SQSDAQ. CDR3: CASGRGSKNIQYF. DNA of the CDR3: TGTGCCAGCGGGAGGGGAAGCAAAAACATTCAGTACTTC.

The chain employs TRBV4-2 and TRBJ1-2; D uncertain. Between the trimmed V and J ends, which lost 1 base and 4 bases, there was a span of 10 bases. The CDR3 is 14 residues long. Germline CDR1 and CDR2: LGHNA and YNFKEQ. CDR3 sequence (DNA): TGTGCCAGCAGCCAAGTTGAACGCAGCTATGGCTACACCTTC. It encodes CASSQVERSYGYTF.

The chain uses TRBV5-1 and TRBJ2-7, with D possibly being TRBD2 (5 bases). Germline V gives CDR1 SGHRS, CDR2 YFSETQ. Trimming took off 4 bases at V and 0 bases at J, with 17 bases between the two ends. The CDR3 consists of 16 residues. CDR3 region: CASSPISSGVSYEQYF. Written as DNA, the CDR3 is TGCGCCAGCAGCCCGATATCCAGCGGAGTCTCCTACGAGCAGTACTTC.